Listed below are T cell receptor beta chains from one sample, sequenced in a study of CD8 T cells in ankylosing spondylitis. TCRdb re-called the 5' RACE reads through MiXCR, storing one row per CDR3 protein. Of some 840,000 distinct CDR3 sequences in the sample, approximately 10% were seen once. The specimen sequenced was blood, either unsorted or a sorted T cell fraction (not recorded which). These receptors came from a male donor with ankylosing spondylitis. The CDR3 runs from the conserved cysteine through the conserved F or W. D genes are given only for firm matches. Clone sizes are given selectively: once, few, many, or a class where the clone is expanded.

V gene,clone size,D gene,J gene,CDR3 protein,CDR3 DNA
TRBV6-5,.,.,TRBJ1-2,CASSYVPGRYGYTF,TGTGCCAGCAGTTACGTCCCAGGCCGCTATGGCTACACCTTC
TRBV5-5,few,TRBD1,TRBJ2-7,CASSLRQGTSIYEQYF,TGTGCCAGCAGCCTCCGACAGGGCACAAGTATCTACGAGCAGTACTTC
TRBV4-1,.,.,TRBJ2-1,CASSQDSRAYNEQFF,TGCGCCAGCAGCCAAGATAGCAGGGCTTACAATGAGCAGTTCTTC
TRBV12-5,many,TRBD1,TRBJ1-1,CGSGQVLTGRDTEAFF,TGTGGTAGTGGCCAAGTTCTGACAGGGAGAGACACTGAAGCTTTCTTT
TRBV29-1,many,.,TRBJ1-2,CSVDVGGKVSGYTF,TGCAGCGTTGATGTGGGGGGAAAAGTTAGCGGCTACACCTTC
TRBV10-3,.,TRBD1,TRBJ1-5,CAISEQGATQPQHF,TGTGCCATCAGTGAACAGGGGGCCACTCAGCCCCAGCATTTT
TRBV20-1,.,.,TRBJ1-5,CSAVGNQPQHF,TGCAGTGCTGTAGGCAATCAGCCCCAGCATTTT
TRBV20-1,.,.,TRBJ2-3,CSALNQGIDTQYF,TGCAGTGCCCTAAACCAGGGAATTGATACGCAGTATTTT
TRBV28,.,.,TRBJ2-5,CASSSTADIGETQYF,TGTGCCAGCAGTTCGACGGCCGACATAGGGGAGACCCAGTACTTC
TRBV20-1,.,.,TRBJ2-3,CSGTGSTDTQYF,TGCAGTGGGACCGGGAGCACAGATACGCAGTATTTT
TRBV6-5,few,.,TRBJ1-2,CASSYYLDSSGGYTF,TGTGCCAGCAGTTACTACCTGGACAGTTCCGGCGGCTACACCTTC
TRBV5-8,few,TRBD2,TRBJ2-1,CASSPFGTSGAQFF,TGTGCCAGCAGCCCATTCGGGACTAGCGGGGCGCAGTTCTTC
TRBV5-1,few,.,TRBJ2-5,CASSFGGLDQETQYF,TGCGCCAGCAGCTTTGGGGGACTGGACCAAGAGACCCAGTACTTC
TRBV7-2,.,.,TRBJ1-4,CASSWFGGGEKLFF,TGTGCCAGCAGCTGGTTTGGCGGTGGGGAAAAACTGTTTTTT
TRBV12-3/TRBV12-4,.,.,TRBJ2-1,CASNPGWGSEQFF,TGTGCCAGCAATCCTGGGTGGGGATCTGAGCAGTTCTTC
TRBV3-1,.,TRBD2,TRBJ2-5,CASSQASGGPETQYF,TGTGCCAGCAGCCAAGCTAGCGGGGGGCCGGAGACCCAGTACTTC
TRBV20-1,many,.,TRBJ1-2,CSAREGQAFYGYTF,TGCAGTGCTAGAGAGGGTCAGGCTTTCTATGGCTACACCTTC
TRBV4-3,.,TRBD2,TRBJ2-3,CASSLGTSGRVNTQYF,TGCGCCAGCAGCCTTGGGACTAGCGGGAGAGTAAATACGCAGTATTTT
TRBV12-3/TRBV12-4,few,TRBD1,TRBJ1-4,CASSLGTVNEKLFF,TGTGCCAGCAGTTTGGGGACAGTAAATGAAAAACTGTTTTTT
TRBV12-3/TRBV12-4,few,TRBD2,TRBJ2-2,CASSLWTSASGELFF,TGTGCCAGCAGTTTATGGACTAGCGCGTCCGGGGAGCTGTTTTTT
TRBV7-9,.,.,TRBJ2-3,CASSLEWGASSTDTQYF,TGTGCCAGCAGCTTAGAATGGGGAGCTTCAAGCACAGATACGCAGTATTTT
TRBV7-2,.,TRBD1,TRBJ1-2,CASSLVQGSYGYTF,TGTGCCAGCAGCTTAGTACAGGGGAGCTATGGCTACACCTTC
TRBV4-3,many,.,TRBJ1-1,CASRSSNTEAFF,TGCGCCAGCAGAAGTTCGAACACTGAAGCTTTCTTT
TRBV15,few,.,TRBJ2-2,CATKWEPNTGELFF,TGTGCCACGAAGTGGGAGCCGAACACCGGGGAGCTGTTTTTT
TRBV5-1,many,TRBD2,TRBJ2-7,CASRRMGGDSYEQYF,TGCGCCAGCAGACGGATGGGAGGGGACTCCTACGAGCAGTACTTC
TRBV7-2,many,.,TRBJ2-7,CASSLVVSYEQYF,TGTGCCAGCAGCTTAGTGGTAAGCTACGAGCAGTACTTC
TRBV6-1,many,TRBD2,TRBJ2-1,CASSRSGGGYNEQFF,TGTGCCAGCAGTCGAAGCGGGGGGGGATACAATGAGCAGTTCTTC
TRBV20-1,few,TRBD1,TRBJ2-5,CSARGLGTGEGTQYF,TGCAGTGCTAGGGGGTTAGGGACAGGGGAGGGGACCCAGTACTTC
TRBV4-1,.,.,TRBJ2-1,CASSRLKDMAYNEQFF,TGCGCCAGCAGCCGATTGAAGGACATGGCCTACAATGAGCAGTTCTTC
TRBV6-1,few,TRBD2,TRBJ2-3,CASRAAGGPDTQYF,TGTGCCAGCAGGGCGGCGGGAGGGCCAGATACGCAGTATTTT
TRBV20-1,many,.,TRBJ2-7,CSAKGTYEQYF,TGCAGTGCTAAGGGAACCTACGAGCAGTACTTC
TRBV20-1,.,TRBD1,TRBJ2-7,CSAAGTGVHEQYF,TGCAGTGCCGCCGGGACAGGGGTCCACGAGCAGTACTTC
TRBV7-2,many,.,TRBJ2-3,CASSSTMGYTQYF,TGTGCCAGCAGCTCAACGATGGGCTATACGCAGTATTTT
TRBV7-9,.,.,TRBJ2-5,CASSLTAPTYQETQYF,TGTGCCAGCAGCTTAACCGCCCCAACGTACCAAGAGACCCAGTACTTC
TRBV29-1,many,.,TRBJ2-4,CSVGGLAKNIQYF,TGCAGCGTTGGGGGACTAGCCAAAAACATTCAGTACTTC
TRBV28,.,.,TRBJ2-7,CASISDGSSYEQYF,TGTGCCAGCATCTCGGACGGGAGCTCCTACGAGCAGTACTTC
TRBV20-1,.,.,TRBJ1-1,CSAPGWVTEAFF,TGCAGTGCCCCGGGATGGGTCACTGAAGCTTTCTTT
TRBV4-2,few,.,TRBJ1-2,CASSQDRFGSNYGYTF,TGTGCCAGCAGCCAAGATCGGTTCGGTTCTAACTATGGCTACACCTTC
TRBV20-1,.,.,TRBJ2-1,CSASSLSNEQFF,TGCAGTGCTAGTAGTCTATCGAATGAGCAGTTCTTC
TRBV18,few,.,TRBJ1-2,CASSPDHYSYGYTF,TGTGCCAGCTCACCAGACCATTACTCCTATGGCTACACCTTC
TRBV5-1,.,.,TRBJ2-6,CASSFSASSGANVLTF,TGCGCCAGCAGCTTCAGTGCCTCCTCTGGGGCCAACGTCCTGACTTTC
TRBV2,.,.,TRBJ2-1,CASSEVTGASEQFF,TGTGCCAGCAGTGAAGTGACAGGTGCAAGTGAGCAGTTCTTC
TRBV29-1,few,TRBD1,TRBJ1-2,CSVISSFPGQGNGYTF,TGCAGCGTTATTTCTTCTTTCCCGGGACAGGGGAATGGCTACACCTTC
TRBV20-1,.,TRBD2,TRBJ2-1,CSARGHQTSGAYNEQFF,TGCAGTGCTAGAGGCCACCAGACTAGCGGGGCCTACAATGAGCAGTTCTTC
TRBV5-1,.,.,TRBJ1-1,CASSLAGGVGTEAFF,TGCGCCAGCAGCTTGGCCGGGGGTGTGGGGACTGAAGCTTTCTTT
TRBV28,few,.,TRBJ2-7,CASRGPSGLNKYEQYF,TGTGCCAGCAGAGGACCCTCGGGACTCAATAAGTACGAGCAGTACTTC
TRBV5-1,.,TRBD1,TRBJ1-1,CASSRDRADTEAFF,TGCGCCAGCAGCCGGGACAGGGCGGACACTGAAGCTTTCTTT
TRBV29-1,.,.,TRBJ2-4,CSVKGLRQQSIQYF,TGCAGCGTGAAGGGTCTGAGACAGCAAAGCATTCAGTACTTC
TRBV28,few,.,TRBJ1-2,CASSFKIYGYTF,TGTGCCAGCAGTTTTAAGATCTATGGCTACACCTTC
TRBV3-1,.,.,TRBJ1-1,CASSQVLALNTEAFF,TGTGCCAGCAGCCAAGTCCTAGCCCTGAACACTGAAGCTTTCTTT
TRBV5-1,many,.,TRBJ1-5,CASSVGGSNQPQHF,TGCGCCAGCAGCGTTGGGGGTAGCAATCAGCCCCAGCATTTT